Below are 16 T cell receptor beta chains sequenced from a single sample in a study of cytomegalovirus exposure and HLA in healthy donors. The PCR used 60 Vbeta and 13 Jbeta primers. Sequencing used immunoSEQ multiplex PCR; TCRdb keeps in-frame clones, though not all of them. The table lists about 100,000 clones, approximately 76% of them singletons, with roughly 6.9% in the top ten. Sequencing was done on a sample of PBMCs. The receptors stem from a man in his forties in good health and CMV-seropositive.

The chain uses TRBV7-2 and TRBJ2-5, with D maybe TRBD2 (6 bases). The CDR3 is made up of 15 amino acids. Trimming removed 1 base at V and 5 bases at J, with 14 bases between. From germline, CDR1 is SGHTA and CDR2 FQGNSA. CDR3 nucleotides: TGTGCCAGCAGCTTAGTGCGGGGCCTTCGGGAGACCCAGTACTTC. It codes for CASSLVRGLRETQYF.

The V and J genes are TRBV6-5 and TRBJ2-7; 7 positions match TRBD1. Germline loops: CDR1 MNHEY, CDR2 SVGAGI. This CDR3 has 13 amino acids. V trimming: 6 bases; J trimming: 7 bases; junction bases outside the gene matches: 9. CDR3 nucleotide sequence: TGTGCCAGCAGAAAGACAGGGCTGGGGGAGCAGTACTTC. It codes for CASRKTGLGEQYF.

The CDR3 nucleotides are TGTGCCAGCAGTTGGACAGGGCAGTATGGCTACACCTTC. Translation gives CASSWTGQYGYTF. The chain recombines TRBV6-5 with TRBJ1-2; the match to TRBD1 covers 8 bases. The germline CDR1 and CDR2 sequences are MNHEY and SVGAGI. V lost 4 bases to trimming and J lost 5 bases; unmatched junction nucleotides: 3. This CDR3 has 13 amino acids.

The J gene is TRBJ2-5, the V gene TRBV7-9; possibly TRBD1 for D (6 bases). The CDR3 spans 12 residues. V gave up 5 bases and J gave up 7 bases, with 11 bases separating them. Germline lookup yields CDR1 SEHNR and CDR2 FQNEAQ (reference sequence). CDR3 region: CASSHRELTQYF. The CDR3 nucleotides read TGTGCCAGCAGCCACAGGGAATTGACCCAGTACTTC.

The chain couples TRBV5-1 to TRBJ2-7; TRBD1 matches at 7 bases. Germline values: CDR1 SGHRS, CDR2 YFSETQ. With 6 bases clipped from V and 5 bases from J, the junction kept 5 bases outside the gene matches. This CDR3 comprises 12 residues. CDR3 amino acids: CASNRQGDEQYF. CDR3 in DNA: TGCGCCAGCAACAGACAGGGCGACGAGCAGTACTTC.

The V gene is TRBV9, the J gene TRBJ1-6; 7 bases match TRBD1. The germline V gene has CDR1 SGDLS and CDR2 YYNGEE. J was trimmed by 1 base and V by 4 bases; bases with no gene match: 11. The CDR3 contains 18 residues. The CDR3: CASSPNPGQMSYNSPLHF. Here the CDR3 DNA reads TGTGCCAGCAGCCCCAATCCGGGACAGATGTCCTATAATTCACCCCTCCACTTT.

The chain combines TRBV9 with TRBJ2-2; D call uncertain. The CDR3 spans 13 residues. The ends were cut back, 3 bases at V and 3 bases at J, with 6 bases in the middle. Per the germline V gene, CDR1 is SGDLS and CDR2 is YYNGEE. In DNA, the CDR3 is TGTGCCAGCAGCGACAGATACACCGGGGAGCTGTTTTTT. This gives the protein CASSDRYTGELFF.

The rearrangement uses TRBV23-1 and TRBJ1-6; a possible D gene is TRBD1 (5 bases). TRBV23-1 belongs to the ORF category, with a function that is uncertain. The V and J ends lost 3 bases and 7 bases respectively, with 19 bases between them. The CDR3 runs 17 residues. For the CDR3, the DNA is TGCGCCAGCAGTCAGGGACTTCAGGGAAATACCAATTCACCCCTCCACTTT. The encoded protein is CASSQGLQGNTNSPLHF.

Concerning this clone itself: The sample holds other DNA sequences that translate to the same CDR3. The J gene is TRBJ1-1, the V gene TRBV13; D perhaps matches TRBD1 (6 bases). Germline CDR1 PRHDT, CDR2 FYEKMQ (reference sequence). V was cut by 5 bases and J by 8 bases, with 12 bases left in between. The CDR3 runs 12 residues. CDR3 coding DNA: TGTGCCAGCAGCACACAGGGCACCGAAGCTTTCTTT. It is translated as CASSTQGTEAFF.

The chain carries TRBV7-3 and TRBJ2-7; possibly TRBD2 for D (5 bases). Germline lookup yields CDR1 SGHTA and CDR2 FQGTGA. V lost 5 bases and J lost 7, with 18 bases in between. CDR3 size: 14 residues. DNA of the CDR3: TGTGCCAGCAGCCCGTGGCCTAGCAGGTGGGAGCAGTACTTC. It specifies CASSPWPSRWEQYF.

On this clone: At one of its ends the junction is not consistent with the germline gene, which may arise from a read error. V gene TRBV10-2 combines with J gene TRBJ2-7; 9 nucleotides agree with TRBD1. This CDR3 comprises 12 residues. CDR1 and CDR2 (germline): WSHSY, SAAADI. CDR3 in DNA: TGCGCCAGCAGGGACAGGGGCTACGGGCAGTACTTC. As protein: CASRDRGYGQYF.

This rearrangement joins TRBV4-3 to TRBJ2-3; the D is unclear. From germline, CDR1 is LGHNA and CDR2 YSLEER. CDR3 length: 15 residues. Between the trimmed V and J ends, which lost 1 base and 0 bases, there was a span of 8 bases. The CDR3 DNA reads as TGCGCCAGCAGCCAAGCCCTCCTCAGCACAGATACGCAGTATTTT. Amino acids: CASSQALLSTDTQYF.

V usage is TRBV4-2 and J usage is TRBJ1-2; D is unclear. Germline V gives CDR1 LGHNA, CDR2 YNFKEQ. Deletions cut 0 bases from V and 3 bases from J, with 11 bases between. The CDR3 spans 15 residues. The CDR3 coding sequence is TGTGCCAGCAGCCAAGATGGAGGGATAGACTATGGCTACACCTTC. Translated, it gives CASSQDGGIDYGYTF.

CDR3 in DNA: TGCGCCAGCAGAGGGACTAGCGGGGGGACCCACGAGCAGTACTTC. Translated: CASRGTSGGTHEQYF. The rearrangement uses TRBV5-1 and TRBJ2-7, with 15 bases fitting TRBD2. The CDR3 length is 15 residues. Germline V gives CDR1 SGHRS, CDR2 YFSETQ. The junction had 5 bases not matched to a gene; V was cut back by 5 bases and J by 5 bases.

V usage is TRBV5-1 and J usage is TRBJ2-5, with a tentative D call TRBD1 (6 bases). The J call may not be correct, given that the DNA end is closer to TRBJ2-7. Per germline, CDR1 SGHRS and CDR2 YFSETQ. There are 14 residues in the CDR3. The CDR3 loop reads CASSSTGSSYEQYF. CDR3 coding DNA: TGCGCCAGCAGTTCTACAGGGAGCTCCTACGAGCAGTACTTC.

The J gene is TRBJ2-3, the V gene TRBV2, with 13 bases that match TRBD2. CDR1 is SNHLY, CDR2 FYNNEI, per germline. The CDR3 runs 16 residues. Trimming at V came to 6 bases and at J to 6 bases, leaving 9 bases not matched to a gene. CDR3 coding DNA: TGTGCCAGCAGCTGGACTAGCGGGAGTGGTGGGGATACGCAGTATTTT. It yields the protein CASSWTSGSGGDTQYF.